The present TCR beta chain was sequenced within a study of shared clonotypes between healthy human individuals. Using immunoSEQ multiplex PCR, the repertoire was profiled, and TCRdb retains in-frame clones only, with some absent. The top ten hold over 0.12% of the sample, which has about 2.4 million clones, around 90% seen once. The germline CDR1 and CDR2 sequences are MNHNY and SVGAGI (reference sequence). This CDR3 region has 15 residues. The J segment lost 4 bases and the V segment lost 11 bases, leaving 11 bases of the junction unmatched. Sequencing was carried out using naive CD4+ T cells sorted from blood. Subset of the sample: CD45RA+ positively selected. The chain links TRBV6-6 to TRBJ1-4; 9 bases fit TRBD1. The receptor's source is a man between 18 and 35 years old in good health. DNA for the CDR3: TGTGCCGGTTCGAATACAGGGGGCGATAATGAAAAACTGTTTTTT. Protein product: CAGSNTGGDNEKLFF.